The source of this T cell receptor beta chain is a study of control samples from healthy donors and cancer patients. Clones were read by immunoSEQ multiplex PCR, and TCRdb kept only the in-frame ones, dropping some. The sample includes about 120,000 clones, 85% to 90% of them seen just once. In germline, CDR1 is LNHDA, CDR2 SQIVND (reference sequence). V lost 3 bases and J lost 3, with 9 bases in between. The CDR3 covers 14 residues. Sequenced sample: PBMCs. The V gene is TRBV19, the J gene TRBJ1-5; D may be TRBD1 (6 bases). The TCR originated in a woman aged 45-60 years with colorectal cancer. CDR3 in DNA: TGTGCCAGTAGTATGTCAGGGGCCAATCAGCCCCAGCATTTT. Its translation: CASSMSGANQPQHF.